A selection of T cell receptor beta chains follows, all from one sample in a study of cytomegalovirus exposure and HLA in healthy donors. Generated by immunoSEQ multiplex PCR, the TCRdb table keeps only in-frame clones and is missing some. The table has roughly 130,000 clones, 60% to 85% seen once. The specimen sequenced was PBMCs. The receptor set was obtained from a man between 18 and 35 years old in good health and CMV-seronegative. The conserved cysteine and the conserved F or W are not part of the CDR3 here. Each record gives: clone size, J gene, CDR3 length, V gene, D gene, CDR3 protein. A D gene is named only where the DNA matches it firmly. Clone sizes are given selectively: once, few, many, or a class where the clone is expanded.

>NA|TRBJ1-4|13|TRBV9|NA
ASSVQGWTGEKLF
>NA|TRBJ2-3|14|TRBV19|TRBD1
ASSKQGTPSTDTQY
>NA|TRBJ1-1|11|TRBV4-3|NA
ASSQDRGNKAF
>NA|TRBJ1-1|12|TRBV5-5|TRBD1
ASSARDRNTEAF
>once|TRBJ1-2|14|TRBV7-9|TRBD1
ASSLVETGVNYGYT
>NA|TRBJ2-2|12|TRBV19|NA
ASINSLLTGELF
>NA|TRBJ2-3|13|TRBV7-2|NA
ASSPIPRVADTQY
>NA|TRBJ1-1|14|TRBV11-2|NA
ASSLDDRRVNTEAF
>once|TRBJ2-2|13|TRBV11-3|NA
ASSPGHIVTGELF
>NA|TRBJ1-5|12|TRBV10-2|TRBD1
ASSLRQGAQPQH
>NA|TRBJ2-5|14|TRBV4-3|NA
ASSQDEGVYQETQY
>NA|TRBJ1-4|14|TRBV7-2|TRBD1
ASSSPAQGAREKLF
>once|TRBJ2-3|12|TRBV5-8|NA
ASSLEHSTDTQY
>NA|TRBJ1-2|11|TRBV7-8|NA
ASSLARGGGYT
>NA|TRBJ1-5|12|TRBV10-3|NA
AISELVSNQPQH
>NA|TRBJ2-7|15|TRBV4-1|TRBD2
ASSHPLTSGAVYEQY
>NA|TRBJ2-5|15|TRBV6-1|TRBD2
ASSAGTSGLKQETQY
>NA|TRBJ1-5|12|TRBV7-2|NA
ASSSQGGGQPQH
>NA|TRBJ1-2|13|TRBV9|NA
ASSGPGVVDYGYT
>few|TRBJ2-2|11|TRBV9|NA
ASSSGSPGELF
>NA|NA|14|TRBV5-1|NA
ASSLGPQGNSAEQY
>few|TRBJ1-4|13|TRBV4-3|NA
ASSQDQGRFGKLF
>NA|TRBJ1-6|11|TRBV30|NA
AWSITEGTPLH
>NA|TRBJ1-1|10|TRBV30|NA
VLCRQNTEAF
>NA|TRBJ2-3|13|TRBV7-2|TRBD2
ASSLASGGADTQY
>NA|TRBJ1-1|15|TRBV13|TRBD1
ASSSRDRGIVDTEAF
>few|TRBJ1-5|14|TRBV7-2|NA
ASSLGRSDQGQPQH
>NA|TRBJ2-1|12|TRBV7-8|TRBD1
ASSPDRVEDEQF
>NA|TRBJ2-2|15|TRBV7-9|NA
ASSFIARLYGTGELF
>NA|TRBJ1-6|12|TRBV7-9|NA
ASSLEQYNSPLH
>NA|TRBJ1-2|11|TRBV2|NA
ASSANLSHGYT
>NA|TRBJ2-7|13|TRBV15|NA
ATSREVGPTYEQY
>few|TRBJ1-1|9|TRBV7-8|NA
AVQAPNEAF
>NA|TRBJ1-3|14|TRBV7-9|NA
ASSLGTRVPGNTIY
>NA|TRBJ2-1|13|TRBV15|TRBD1
ATSREQGAFGEQF